This TCR beta chain was obtained from a study of T cell changes during pregnancy in multiple sclerosis. Assay used: immunoSEQ multiplex PCR; TCRdb lists only in-frame clones, some missing. Among tens of thousands of clones listed, over 80% were seen once. The germline V and J ends were trimmed by 3 bases and 6 bases, with 17 bases remaining between them. Germline-derived CDR1 and CDR2 are SEHNR and FQNEAQ (reference sequence). The CDR3 is 15 residues long. The origin of this receptor is a female donor in good health, enrolled as a control in a pregnancy study. V usage is TRBV7-9 and J usage is TRBJ1-2, with D maybe TRBD1 (6 bases). The sequences come from peripheral blood, collected in the second trimester of pregnancy. The CDR3 nucleotides read TGTGCCAGCAGCTTTCCGGGACAACTGCCCGATGGCTACACCTTC. It translates to CASSFPGQLPDGYTF.